This TCR beta chain appears in the sequencing data of a study of T cells in Graves' hyperthyroidism and ophthalmopathy. On the study more broadly: Any treatment followed the collection of peripheral blood at initial diagnosis.

Amplified regions were TCR beta CDR3 sequences from RNA transcripts. Researchers ran a first-round RT-PCR on the TCR CDR3 using the HTBI primer set. TCRdb itself ran the multiplex PCR reads through MiXCR, one entry per CDR3 protein. Here the sample spans over 550,000 distinct CDR3 sequences, 16% being singletons. This clonotype came up many times. What it recognizes is unknown. Study observations and caveats: Blood also contained most expanded thyroid clonotypes above 0.001.

Germline assignment: CDR1 LGHDT and CDR2 YNNKEL (reference sequence). Unmatched junction bases numbered 11, after V lost 3 bases and J lost 5 bases. The CDR3 is 16 residues long. The study left out patients who had uncontrolled infection, other autoimmune disease, pregnancy or lactation. PBMCs stemmed from less than 13 ml fresh peripheral blood. Sequenced material: blood. This sequence joins TRBV3-1 and TRBJ2-5; TRBD1 matches at 8 bases. The clonotype was recovered from a woman younger than 30 with Graves' hyperthyroidism. CDR3 loop: CASSHNLGQGSETQYF. DNA for the CDR3: TGTGCCAGCAGCCACAACTTAGGACAGGGAAGCGAGACCCAGTACTTC.